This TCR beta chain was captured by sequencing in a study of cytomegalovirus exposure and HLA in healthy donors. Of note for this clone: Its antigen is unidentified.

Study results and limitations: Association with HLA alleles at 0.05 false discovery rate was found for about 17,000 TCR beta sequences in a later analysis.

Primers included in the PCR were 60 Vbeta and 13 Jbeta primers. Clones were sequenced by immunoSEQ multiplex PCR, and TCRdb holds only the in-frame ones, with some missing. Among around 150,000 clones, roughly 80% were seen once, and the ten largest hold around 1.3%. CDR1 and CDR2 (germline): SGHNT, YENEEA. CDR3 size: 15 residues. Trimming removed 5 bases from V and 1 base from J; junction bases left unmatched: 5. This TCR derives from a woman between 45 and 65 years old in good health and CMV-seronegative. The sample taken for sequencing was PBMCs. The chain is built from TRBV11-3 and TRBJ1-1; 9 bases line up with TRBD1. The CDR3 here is CASSTNRGQNTEAFF. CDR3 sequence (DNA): TGTGCCAGCAGCACCAACAGGGGGCAGAACACTGAAGCTTTCTTT.